Shown below are 13 T cell receptor beta chains from a single sample sequenced in a study of T-cell memory formation after mild COVID-19. One entry per CDR3 protein results from TCRdb running MiXCR on the 5' RACE reads. The sample yields about 250,000 distinct CDR3 sequences, approximately 18% seen once. Source material: PBMCs or a T cell subset sorted from them (not recorded which). The receptors shown here come from a man aged 18 to 30 who had mild COVID-19 (a few samples of this study predate the infection). Cell type and time point are not known.

This clonotype was observed a few times. The chain joins TRBV6-5 to TRBJ1-2; D remains unclear. CDR3 length equals 18 residues. CDR1 and CDR2 (germline): MNHEY, SVGAGI. Trimming removed 7 bases from V and 0 bases from J, with 24 bases in between. The CDR3 DNA sequence: TGTGCCAGCACCTCCGAGGAGGAGGGCCGTCACTCTAACTATGGCTACACCTTC. Its translation is CASTSEEEGRHSNYGYTF.

The chain carries TRBV7-2 and TRBJ1-2; 10 nucleotides agree with TRBD1. Per germline, CDR1 SGHTA and CDR2 FQGNSA. J lost 5 bases, V lost 5 bases, and 8 bases had no gene match. This CDR3 is built from 15 residues. The CDR3 here is CASSAQPGQGYGYTF. The CDR3 nucleotides are TGTGCCAGCAGCGCCCAACCGGGACAGGGGTATGGCTACACCTTC. The whole variable domain, filled in from reference TRBV7-2 and TRBJ1-2, reads GAGVSQSPSNKVTEKGKDVELRCDPISGHTALYWYRQSLGQGLEFLIYFQGNSAPDKSGLPSDRFSAERTGGSVSTLTIQRTQQEDSAVYLCASSAQPGQGYGYTFGSGTRLTVV.

This chain links TRBV6-1 with TRBJ1-5, with TRBD1 matching 10 bases. CDR1 and CDR2 (germline): MNHNS, SASEGT. V lost 4 bases and J lost 3; bases outside the gene matches: 3. This CDR3 has 15 amino acids. This chain's CDR3 is CASSGGQGYNQPQHF. Here the CDR3 DNA reads TGTGCCAGCAGTGGGGGACAGGGGTACAATCAGCCCCAGCATTTT.

This clonotype was picked up many times. The gene calls are TRBV7-6 and TRBJ2-7, with TRBD2 matching 7 bases. The V segment lost 1 base and the J segment 0 bases; nucleotides outside the gene matches: 9. This CDR3 comprises 17 residues. Germline V gives CDR1 SGHVS, CDR2 FNYEAQ. CDR3 bases: TGTGCCAGCAGCTTAGAAGGCGGGACTATGACCTCCTACGAGCAGTACTTC. Protein sequence: CASSLEGGTMTSYEQYF.

A few counts support this clonotype. The chain links TRBV15 to TRBJ1-4; D is unresolved. Germline V gene data show CDR1 as LNHNV and CDR2 as YYDKDF (reference sequence). Between the trimmed V and J ends, which lost 5 bases and 7 bases, there was a span of 20 bases. This CDR3 is 16 amino acids long. CDR3 DNA: TGTGCCACCAGCCTCCTCCTCGGGGTAAAGGGTGAAAAACTGTTTTTT. This codes for CATSLLLGVKGEKLFF.

V usage is TRBV4-3 and J usage is TRBJ2-3, with a possible D match to TRBD1 (5 bases). The germline V gene has CDR1 LGHNA and CDR2 YSLEER. The germline V and J ends were trimmed by 4 bases and 4 bases, with 33 bases remaining between them. CDR3 length: 21 residues. CDR3 sequence: CASSPIRKSRLGSRVPDTQYF. The CDR3 nucleotides are TGCGCCAGCAGCCCGATCCGAAAAAGTAGGTTAGGGTCCAGGGTCCCAGATACGCAGTATTTT.

This clonotype was seen more than once but under ten times. V is TRBV3-1 and J is TRBJ2-1, with D tentatively TRBD2 (7 bases). CDR1 is LGHDT and CDR2 is YNNKEL in the germline V gene (reference sequence). The CDR3 spans 13 residues. With 5 bases removed from V and 10 bases from J, the gap between germline ends came to 15 bases. CDR3 protein: CASSRAGAEEQFF. CDR3 DNA sequence: TGTGCCAGCAGCAGGGCGGGGGCGGAAGAGCAGTTCTTC.

In this sample, this clonotype turned up a few times. J is TRBJ1-6 and V is TRBV6-5, with D unresolved. This CDR3 contains 14 residues. The V end lost 2 bases, the J end lost 15 bases, and 17 bases lay between the germline ends. Per the germline V gene, CDR1 is MNHEY and CDR2 is SVGAGI. The DNA for the CDR3 is TGTGCCAGCAGTTACCGAGGGATTCGGGGAGGCCTCCACTTT. Translation: CASSYRGIRGGLHF.

This chain connects TRBV6-5 to TRBJ1-2, with D possibly being TRBD1 (5 bases). Between the trimmed V and J ends, which lost 0 bases and 0 bases, there was a span of 11 bases. The CDR3 is 16 amino acids. In germline, CDR1 is MNHEY, CDR2 SVGAGI. The CDR3 is CASSYSRGATNYGYTF. In DNA form, the CDR3 reads TGTGCCAGCAGTTACTCGCGAGGGGCGACTAACTATGGCTACACCTTC.

As DNA, the CDR3 is TGTGCCAGCAGCTTTGGCAGGTGGGTCTCCTACGAGCAGTACTTC. Its translation: CASSFGRWVSYEQYF. V and J are TRBV5-6 and TRBJ2-7; D is unresolved. The V end was cut by 2 bases, the J end by 0 bases, with 12 bases between. CDR3 length: 15 residues. Germline CDR1 and CDR2: SGHDT and YYEEEE.

This chain connects TRBV5-1 to TRBJ1-2; a weak D match, TRBD1 (6 bases). The CDR3 consists of 12 residues. Trimming removed 4 bases from V and 6 bases from J, with 10 bases in between. Per the germline V gene, CDR1 is SGHRS and CDR2 is YFSETQ. CDR3 DNA: TGCGCCAGCAGCCTCGACAGGAATGGCTACACCTTC. Protein product: CASSLDRNGYTF.

The J gene is TRBJ2-7, the V gene TRBV28, with 8 bases identical to TRBD2. The CDR3 spans 15 residues. Germline V gene data show CDR1 as MDHEN and CDR2 as SYDVKM. V lost 5 bases, J lost 4 bases, and 10 bases stayed unmatched. The CDR3 DNA follows: TGTGCCAGCAGTCGAGCGGGGGTGAAGCCTTACGAGCAGTACGTC. It translates to CASSRAGVKPYEQYV.

This clonotype appeared a few times. The DNA for the CDR3 is TGTGCCAGCAGCCGGGGGATCTCTGTTGAGACCCAGTACTTC. This sequence encodes CASSRGISVETQYF. The V call is TRBV7-2, the J call TRBJ2-5; D possibly corresponds to TRBD2 (6 bases). The CDR3 spans 14 residues. CDR1 is SGHTA and CDR2 is FQGNSA in the germline V gene. V lost 5 bases, J lost 5 bases, and 15 bases lay in between.